Listed here are 6 T cell receptor beta chains from one sample, sequenced in a study of blood T cell repertoires in COVID-19. TCRdb's table, derived via immunoSEQ multiplex PCR, lists solely in-frame clones and lacks some. This table has 45,000 to 65,000 clones, 89% appearing once. The sample comprised peripheral blood. The receptor set was obtained from a human donor in a cohort sampled during active COVID-19.

The V and J genes are TRBV19 and TRBJ2-7; TRBD1 is a possible D gene (6 bases). V lost 6 bases and J lost 5, with 20 bases in between. The germline V gene encodes CDR1 LNHDA and CDR2 SQIVND (reference sequence). The CDR3 length is 15 residues. The CDR3 nucleotides read TGTGCCAGTAGCAGCACAGGGTCGGGGTTAAACGAGCAGTACTTC. As protein: CASSSTGSGLNEQYF.

This clone has at least ten counts. The chain couples TRBV7-9 to TRBJ1-6; D gene ambiguous. V shed 3 bases and J shed 10 bases, with 10 bases lying between them. The CDR3 consists of 13 residues. From germline, CDR1 is SEHNR and CDR2 FQNEAQ (reference sequence). CDR3: CASSFIERSPLHF. CDR3 sequence (DNA): TGTGCCAGCAGCTTCATTGAGAGATCACCCCTCCACTTT.

The rearrangement links TRBV11-2 to TRBJ1-1; 7 bases match TRBD1. Germline loops: CDR1 SGHAT, CDR2 FQNNGV. The CDR3 spans 14 residues. V shed 5 bases and J 5 bases; nucleotides not matched to a gene: 8. The CDR3 protein is CASSPPDRVTEAFF. The CDR3 DNA follows: TGTGCCAGCAGCCCGCCCGACAGGGTGACTGAAGCTTTCTTT.

The CDR3 here is CASSQVVTGNTIYF. The CDR3 nucleotides read TGTGCCAGCAGCCAAGTAGTTACTGGAAACACCATATATTTT. This chain joins TRBV3-1 (or the pseudogene TRBV3-2) and TRBJ1-3, with D unclear. CDR1 is LGHDT, CDR2 YNNKEL, per germline (reference sequence). The CDR3 sequence is 14 residues long. V shed 1 base and J shed 2 bases, with 6 bases lying between them.

This chain uses TRBV7-2 with TRBJ2-7, with D possibly matching TRBD2 (6 bases). Per the germline V gene, CDR1 is SGHTA and CDR2 is FQGNSA. CDR3 length: 17 residues. Trimming took off 5 bases at V and 2 bases at J, with 22 bases between the two ends. CDR3 region: CASSPARAGRTAYEQYF. The DNA for the CDR3 is TGTGCCAGCAGCCCTGCTCGGGCGGGACGAACTGCCTACGAGCAGTACTTC.

The CDR3, as DNA: TGTGCCTGGAGTCGGGGGGGGGTGGACACCATATATTTT. Residues: CAWSRGGVDTIYF. The V gene is TRBV30, the J gene TRBJ1-3; tentative D call: TRBD1 (5 bases). This CDR3 contains 13 residues. The germline CDR1 and CDR2 sequences are GTSNPN and SVGIG (reference sequence). V was trimmed by 2 bases and J by 8 bases, leaving 13 bases between them.